This T cell receptor (beta chain) is drawn from a study of fetal regulatory T cell absence and autoimmunity. Data came from immunoSEQ multiplex PCR; TCRdb stores just in-frame clones and leaves some out. The repertoire includes around 100,000 clones, 72% of them detected once, and roughly 2% sits in the top ten. Germline lookup yields CDR1 SGHAT and CDR2 FQDESV (reference sequence). This CDR3 contains 13 residues. Trimming cost V 3 bases and J 3 bases, with 9 bases left between them. The rearrangement links TRBV11-1 to TRBJ2-7, with D tentatively TRBD1 (6 bases). This TCR was recovered from a male donor with IPEX syndrome. Specimen: pancreas tissue. The CDR3 DNA reads TGTGCCAGCAGCTTGGACAGATACTACGAGCAGTACTTC. Translated, it gives CASSLDRYYEQYF.